This is a list of T cell receptor beta chains from one sample in a study of T cells after yellow fever vaccination. MiXCR was run by TCRdb on the 5' RACE reads, yielding one entry per CDR3 protein. The profile shows roughly 400,000 distinct CDR3 sequences, over 15% of them singletons. This material consisted of PBMCs, taken before the yellow fever booster vaccination. The receptors were gathered from a man aged 18-30 years who received the YFV17D yellow fever vaccine. The CDR3 runs from the conserved cysteine through the conserved F or W. A D gene is named only where the DNA matches it firmly. For some rows the clone size is stated as once, few or many, or as a class when expanded; others skip it.

-	TRBV20-1	few	TRBJ1-1	CSVPVVPDTEAFF	TGCAGTGTTCCGGTGGTTCCAGACACTGAAGCTTTCTTT
TRBD1	TRBV28	few	TRBJ2-2	CAGSQGAGTGELFF	TGTGCCGGCTCGCAGGGGGCAGGTACCGGGGAGCTGTTTTTT
TRBD2	TRBV6-2/TRBV6-3	-	TRBJ2-5	CASRLTSVETQYF	TGTGCCAGCAGACTGACTAGCGTAGAGACCCAGTACTTC
-	TRBV7-6	few	TRBJ1-5	CASSSLGAGDNQPQHF	TGTGCCAGCAGCTCCCTCGGGGCGGGGGACAATCAGCCCCAGCATTTT
-	TRBV5-6	-	TRBJ1-5	CASSFRSVTLPDQPQHF	TGTGCCAGCAGCTTTCGGTCAGTGACACTTCCAGATCAGCCCCAGCATTTT
TRBD1	TRBV19	-	TRBJ1-2	CASSHRGADYGYTF	TGTGCCAGTAGTCACAGGGGGGCGGACTATGGCTACACCTTC
-	TRBV20-1	-	TRBJ2-5	CSARDPIVQETQYF	TGCAGTGCTAGAGATCCCATCGTCCAAGAGACCCAGTACTTC
-	TRBV10-2	-	TRBJ1-5	CASSARVSNQPQHF	TGCGCCAGCAGTGCGAGGGTTAGCAATCAGCCCCAGCATTTT
-	TRBV18	-	TRBJ1-1	CASLSNLQNTEAFF	TGTGCCAGCCTAAGTAATCTCCAAAACACTGAAGCTTTCTTT
-	TRBV10-3	-	TRBJ1-5	CAISDPPRGKQPQHF	TGTGCCATCAGTGACCCCCCGAGGGGTAAGCAGCCCCAGCATTTT
TRBD1	TRBV18	-	TRBJ1-4	CASSRGQVGEKLFF	TGTGCCAGCTCCCGGGGACAGGTTGGAGAAAAACTGTTTTTT
-	TRBV5-1	-	TRBJ1-1	CASSGGLSGTEAFF	TGCGCCAGCAGCGGGGGTCTGAGTGGCACTGAAGCTTTCTTT
TRBD2	TRBV20-1	few	TRBJ2-1	CSAIRVGREGEQFF	TGCAGTGCTATTAGGGTCGGGAGGGAAGGTGAGCAGTTCTTC
-	TRBV7-7	-	TRBJ2-1	CASSSDSGNEQFF	TGTGCCAGCAGCTCCGACTCGGGTAATGAGCAGTTCTTC
-	TRBV10-3	few	TRBJ1-1	CATGTLGTEAFF	TGTGCCACCGGAACTTTGGGCACTGAAGCTTTCTTT